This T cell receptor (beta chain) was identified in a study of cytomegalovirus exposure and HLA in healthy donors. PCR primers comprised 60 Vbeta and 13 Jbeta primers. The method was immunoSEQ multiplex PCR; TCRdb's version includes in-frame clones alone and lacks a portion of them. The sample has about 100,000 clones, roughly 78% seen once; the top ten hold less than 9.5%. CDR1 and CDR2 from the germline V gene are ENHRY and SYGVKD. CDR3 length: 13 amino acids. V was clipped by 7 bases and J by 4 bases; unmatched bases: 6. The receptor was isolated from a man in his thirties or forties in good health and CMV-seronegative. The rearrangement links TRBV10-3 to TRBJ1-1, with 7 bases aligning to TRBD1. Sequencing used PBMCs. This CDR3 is CAIKAGGGTEAFF. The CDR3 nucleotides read TGTGCCATCAAGGCAGGGGGTGGCACTGAAGCTTTCTTT.